Shown below are 19 T cell receptor beta chains from a single sample sequenced in a study of blood T cell repertoires in COVID-19 (dated by TCRdb to 2020 to 2022). Libraries were made using the immunoSEQ multiplex PCR assay. This immuneACCESS table, as held by TCRdb, lists in-frame sequences with V and J called but not all clones. Of the missing ones, under half trace to an unresolved V gene in checked studies; the others have no known cause. The table for this sample lists almost 90,000 clones; 80% to 90% of them were counted only once. More than 9.5% of the sample comes from the top ten. Sequenced: peripheral blood. The receptors come from a man older than 75 with acute or convalescent COVID-19.

The chain recombines TRBV7-9 with TRBJ2-1; D not certain. The CDR3 is 11 amino acids. V lost 3 bases and J lost 7, with 4 bases in between. In germline, CDR1 is SEHNR, CDR2 FQNEAQ (reference sequence). The CDR3 here is CASSFNNEQFF. CDR3 nucleotides: TGTGCCAGCAGCTTCAATAATGAGCAGTTCTTC. Variable domain in full (rest from reference TRBV7-9 and TRBJ2-1): DTGVSQNPRHKITKRGQNVTFRCDPISEHNRLYWYRQTLGQGPEFLTYFQNEAQLEKSRLLSDRFSAERPKGSFSTLEIQRTEQGDSAMYLCASSFNNEQFFGPGTRLTVL.

This clone has just one count. The rearrangement uses TRBV10-3 and TRBJ1-2, with 9 bases aligning to TRBD1. Losses at the gene ends were 6 bases for V and 6 bases for J; bases not matched to a gene: 5. The V gene's germline CDR1 is ENHRY and CDR2 SYGVKD. The CDR3 is made up of 13 amino acids. The CDR3 region is CAIRETGGNGYTF. In DNA, the CDR3 is TGTGCCATCAGAGAAACAGGGGGCAATGGCTACACCTTC.

This chain links TRBV2 with TRBJ2-1, with a weak D call TRBD2 (6 bases). V gave up 2 bases and J gave up 3 bases, with 11 bases separating them. There are 15 residues in the CDR3. CDR1 is SNHLY and CDR2 is FYNNEI in the germline V gene. The CDR3 bases are TGTGCCAGCAGTGAATTGGATAGCGGCTACAATGAGCAGTTCTTC. Translation: CASSELDSGYNEQFF.

As regards this clone: A read error may account for a junction end that differs from germline. The chain couples TRBV5-8 to TRBJ2-7; 8 bases agree with TRBD1. Germline V gene sequence: CDR1 SGHTS, CDR2 YDEGEE. CDR3 length: 11 residues. CDR3 sequence reads: CASRWDRKENF. CDR3 DNA sequence: TGTGCCAGCAGGTGGGACAGGAAGGAAAACTTC.

The chain is built from TRBV6-5 and TRBJ2-2; D is possibly TRBD1 (6 bases). Trimming removed 6 bases from V and 13 bases from J, with 15 bases in between. Germline-derived CDR1 and CDR2 are MNHEY and SVGAGI. The CDR3 totals 12 residues. The CDR3 DNA follows: TGTGCCAGCAGGGTAGGACAGAGCCGGCTGTTTTTT. This translates into CASRVGQSRLFF.

The chain uses TRBV30 and TRBJ2-1; TRBD1 aligns across 8 bases. The germline V gene encodes CDR1 GTSNPN and CDR2 SVGIG (reference sequence). After removal of 1 base from V and 7 bases from J, the junction contained 9 bases not matched to a gene. This CDR3 spans 15 amino acids. This CDR3 reads CAWSAPRGLVNEQFF. The CDR3, as DNA: TGTGCCTGGAGTGCCCCCAGGGGGCTGGTAAATGAGCAGTTCTTC.

This clone appeared once. The genes are TRBV5-1 and TRBJ2-1; 9 nucleotides agree with TRBD1. This CDR3 contains 15 residues. Trimming removed 4 bases from V and 2 bases from J; junction bases left unmatched: 4. The germline gives CDR1 SGHRS, CDR2 YFSETQ. This CDR3 reads CASSGGQGTYNEQFF. DNA of the CDR3: TGCGCCAGCAGCGGGGGACAGGGAACCTACAATGAGCAGTTCTTC.

This chain joins TRBV6-2 or TRBV6-3 and TRBJ1-5; 7 bases map to TRBD1. Germline trimming cut 6 bases from V and 3 bases from J; bases unmatched to any gene: 8. From germline, CDR1 is MNHEY and CDR2 SVGEGT. The length of the CDR3 is 15 residues. DNA for the CDR3: TGTGCCAGCAGCCCACAGGGGCCCAACAATCAGCCCCAGCATTTT. Protein sequence: CASSPQGPNNQPQHF.

The chain is built from TRBV11-2 and TRBJ1-6; TRBD1 matches at 8 bases. The trim removed 0 bases at V and 9 bases at J, leaving 4 bases unmatched. From germline, CDR1 is SGHAT and CDR2 FQNNGV. The CDR3 runs to 15 residues. CDR3 DNA: TGTGCCAGCAGCTTAGATGGGGGACAGGCTTCACCCCTCCACTTT. It specifies CASSLDGGQASPLHF.

This sequence joins TRBV10-3 and TRBJ2-6, with 9 positions matching TRBD1. The junction had 9 bases not matched to a gene; V was cut back by 3 bases and J by 0 bases. The CDR3 is 19 amino acids. Germline V CDR1 and CDR2: ENHRY, SYGVKD. CDR3 DNA sequence: TGTGCCATCAGTGATATGGACAGGGGCCCCCCCTCTGGGGCCAACGTCCTGACTTTC. Protein product: CAISDMDRGPPSGANVLTF.

The J gene is TRBJ1-5, the V gene TRBV19, with D possibly being TRBD1 (6 bases). The CDR3 loop spans 18 amino acids. In germline, CDR1 is LNHDA, CDR2 SQIVND (reference sequence). Trimming pared 5 bases from V and 2 bases from J, leaving 22 bases between. CDR3 in DNA: TGTGCCAGTAGTCCTTATCTGGCAGGGGCGGATCGCAATCAGCCCCAGCATTTT. Translated: CASSPYLAGADRNQPQHF. Supplemented by reference TRBV19 and TRBJ1-5, the full variable domain reads DGGITQSPKYLFRKEGQNVTLSCEQNLNHDAMYWYRQDPGQGLRLIYYSQIVNDFQKGDIAEGYSVSREKKESFPLTVTSAQKNPTAFYLCASSPYLAGADRNQPQHFGDGTRLSIL.

CDR3 region: CASSLEPGLSTEAFF. Here the CDR3 DNA reads TGCGCCAGCAGCTTGGAACCGGGTTTATCCACTGAAGCTTTCTTT. The chain uses TRBV5-1 and TRBJ1-1; unclear D gene. V gave up 0 bases and J gave up 4 bases, with 13 bases separating them. The CDR3 loop spans 15 amino acids. Germline CDR1 reads SGHRS; CDR2 reads YFSETQ.

The V and J genes are TRBV19 and TRBJ1-4, with TRBD1 matching over 10 bases. Unmatched junction bases numbered 6, after V lost 11 bases and J lost 6 bases. Per germline, CDR1 LNHDA and CDR2 SQIVND (reference sequence). The CDR3 length is 13 residues. The CDR3 region is CAASGTGDEKLFF. CDR3 sequence (DNA): TGTGCCGCCTCCGGGACAGGGGATGAAAAACTGTTTTTT. Variable domain in full (rest from reference TRBV19 and TRBJ1-4): DGGITQSPKYLFRKEGQNVTLSCEQNLNHDAMYWYRQDPGQGLRLIYYSQIVNDFQKGDIAEGYSVSREKKESFPLTVTSAQKNPTAFYLCAASGTGDEKLFFGSGTQLSVL.

This chain joins TRBV30 and TRBJ2-7, with 8 positions matching TRBD1. CDR1 is GTSNPN and CDR2 is SVGIG in the germline V gene (reference sequence). The CDR3 loop spans 12 amino acids. The V and J ends lost 7 bases and 4 bases, in that order; junction bases with no gene match: 6. In nucleotides, the CDR3 is TGTGCCTCCGACAGGGGAGATTACGAGCAGTACTTC. It codes for CASDRGDYEQYF.

V usage is TRBV18 and J usage is TRBJ1-5; D not resolved. CDR1 is KGHSH and CDR2 is LQKENI in the germline V gene. Trimming left V 2 bases short and J 4 bases short, with 6 bases between. There are 13 residues in the CDR3. CDR3 region: CASSPDINQPQHF. In DNA form, the CDR3 reads TGTGCCAGCTCACCAGACATAAATCAGCCCCAGCATTTT.

The chain is built from TRBV27 and TRBJ1-1; unclear D gene. Germline V gene sequence: CDR1 MNHEY, CDR2 SMNVEV (reference sequence). The CDR3 spans 11 residues. The V and J ends lost 7 bases and 10 bases respectively, with 13 bases between them. The CDR3: CASKGLRAAFF. CDR3 nucleotide sequence: TGTGCCAGCAAGGGTCTGCGGGCAGCTTTCTTT.

The V gene is TRBV3-1 (or the pseudogene TRBV3-2), the J gene TRBJ1-3, with TRBD1 identical over 9 bases. V lost 3 bases, J lost 3 bases, and 3 bases stayed unmatched. Germline values: CDR1 LGHDT, CDR2 YNNKEL (reference sequence). The CDR3 spans 15 residues. CDR3 protein: CASSHRDRVGNTIYF. The CDR3 bases are TGTGCCAGCAGCCATAGGGACAGGGTTGGAAACACCATATATTTT.

This rearrangement joins TRBV21-1 to TRBJ2-1; TRBD1 is taken as the D call from the table, unchecked against the DNA. TRBV21-1 is described as a pseudogene. This CDR3 region has 12 residues. The CDR3 loop is CASSIPQNEQFF. The CDR3 nucleotides read TGTGCCAGCAGCATTCCCCAGAATGAGCAGTTCTTC.

V is TRBV7-2 and J is TRBJ2-1, with D perhaps matching TRBD2 (5 bases). Trimming removed 1 base from V and 1 base from J, with 11 bases in between. In germline, CDR1 is SGHTA, CDR2 FQGNSA. The length of the CDR3 is 16 residues. CDR3 in amino acids: CASSLGAALSYNEQFF. The CDR3 nucleotides read TGTGCCAGCAGCTTAGGAGCGGCCCTGTCCTACAATGAGCAGTTCTTC.